Included here is one T cell receptor beta chain sequence, with context. What it binds is not known. Measured with immunoSEQ multiplex PCR; TCRdb has only the in-frame clones, and not every one. Here the sample spans over 100,000 clones, 75% to 90% being singletons. The ends lost 2 bases at V and 10 bases at J; junction bases unmatched: 21. The CDR3 spans 19 residues. Looked up from germline, CDR1 is MNHNS and CDR2 is SASEGT. This entry is derived from a study of T cell responses to AZD1222 COVID-19 vaccine. Notes on the study in general: Distributed over spike, vaccine-associated CD4 TCRs predominated at 160-218 and 743-854. Reportedly, nearly half the spike-specific TCRs target unmutated variant regions. After the peak T cell response, and only then, were repertoires sampled. Females made up more of the donors, who were largely white British, and clonal diversity may have come out too low.

The rearrangement links TRBV6-1 to TRBJ2-5; TRBD2 aligns across 11 bases. The sequence was obtained from an adult in good health. This specimen was peripheral blood, taken on day 0 of AZD1222 vaccination. The CDR3, as DNA: TGTGCCAGCAGTGAAAAAGGTCTAGCGGGGGGCGCTGATTTCCGTGACCAGTACTTC. Translating gives CASSEKGLAGGADFRDQYF.